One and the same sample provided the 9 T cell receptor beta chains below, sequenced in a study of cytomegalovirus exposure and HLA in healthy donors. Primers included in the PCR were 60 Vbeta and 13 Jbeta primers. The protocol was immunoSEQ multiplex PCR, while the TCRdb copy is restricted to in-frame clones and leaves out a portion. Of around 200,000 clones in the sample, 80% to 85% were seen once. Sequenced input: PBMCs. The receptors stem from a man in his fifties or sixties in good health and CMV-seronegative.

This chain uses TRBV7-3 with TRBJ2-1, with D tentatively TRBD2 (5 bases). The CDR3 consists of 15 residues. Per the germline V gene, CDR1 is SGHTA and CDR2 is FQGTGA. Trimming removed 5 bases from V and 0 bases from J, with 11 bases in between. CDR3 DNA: TGTGCCAGCAGCCCAAGCGGAAACTCCTACAATGAGCAGTTCTTC. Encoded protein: CASSPSGNSYNEQFF.

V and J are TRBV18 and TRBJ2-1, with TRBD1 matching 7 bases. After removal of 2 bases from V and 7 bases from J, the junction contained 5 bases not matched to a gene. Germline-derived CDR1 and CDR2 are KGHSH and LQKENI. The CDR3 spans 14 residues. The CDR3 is CASSPVTGENEQFF. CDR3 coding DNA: TGTGCCAGCTCACCAGTCACAGGGGAAAATGAGCAGTTCTTC.

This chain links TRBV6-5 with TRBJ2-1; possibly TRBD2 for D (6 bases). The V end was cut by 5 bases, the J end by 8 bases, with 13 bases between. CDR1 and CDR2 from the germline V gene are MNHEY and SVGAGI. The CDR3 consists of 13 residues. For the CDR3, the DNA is TGTGCCAGCAGTCTGACTAGTAGCGATGAGCAGTTCTTC. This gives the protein CASSLTSSDEQFF.

CDR3 DNA sequence: TGCGCCAGCAGCTTGTCGGGGGGGCCCCAAGAGACCCAGTACTTC. It codes for CASSLSGGPQETQYF. This rearrangement joins TRBV5-1 to TRBJ2-5; 8 bases are a match to TRBD2. The germline V gene encodes CDR1 SGHRS and CDR2 YFSETQ. The V segment lost 1 base and the J segment 1 base; nucleotides outside the gene matches: 3. The CDR3 spans 15 residues.

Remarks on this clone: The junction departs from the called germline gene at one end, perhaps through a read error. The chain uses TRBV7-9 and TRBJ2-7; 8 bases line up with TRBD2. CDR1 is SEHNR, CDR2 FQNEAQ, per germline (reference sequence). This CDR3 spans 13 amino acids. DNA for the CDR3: TGTTCCAGCACGACTAGCGAGTCCTACGAGCAGTACTTC. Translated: CSSTTSESYEQYF. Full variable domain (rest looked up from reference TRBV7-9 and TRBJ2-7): DTGVSQNPRHKITKRGQNVTFRCDPISEHNRLYWYRQTLGQGPEFLTYFQNEAQLEKSRLLSDRFSAERPKGSFSTLEIQRTEQGDSAMYLCSSTTSESYEQYFGPGTRLTVT.

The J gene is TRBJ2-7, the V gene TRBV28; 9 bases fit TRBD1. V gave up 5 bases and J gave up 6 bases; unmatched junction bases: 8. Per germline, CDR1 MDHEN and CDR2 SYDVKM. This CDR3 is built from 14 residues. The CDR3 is CASSQYRDRAEQYF. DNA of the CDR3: TGTGCCAGCAGTCAATATCGGGACAGGGCCGAGCAGTACTTC.

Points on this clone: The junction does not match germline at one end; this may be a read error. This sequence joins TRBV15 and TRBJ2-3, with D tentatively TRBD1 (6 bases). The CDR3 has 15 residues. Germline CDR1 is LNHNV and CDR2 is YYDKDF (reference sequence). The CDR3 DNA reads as TGTGCCACCAGCAGAGATCCACAGGGCACCGATACGCAGTATTTT. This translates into CATSRDPQGTDTQYF.

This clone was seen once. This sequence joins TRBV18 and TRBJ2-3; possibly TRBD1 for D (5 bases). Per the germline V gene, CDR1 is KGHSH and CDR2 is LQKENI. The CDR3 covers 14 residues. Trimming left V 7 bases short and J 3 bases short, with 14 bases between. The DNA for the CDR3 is TGTGCCAGCTTCAATATCGACAGAACAGATACGCAGTATTTT. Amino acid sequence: CASFNIDRTDTQYF.

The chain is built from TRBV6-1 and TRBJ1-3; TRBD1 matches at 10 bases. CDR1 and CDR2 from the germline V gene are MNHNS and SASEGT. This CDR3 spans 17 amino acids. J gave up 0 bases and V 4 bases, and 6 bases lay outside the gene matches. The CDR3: CASSGGQGGLSGNTIYF. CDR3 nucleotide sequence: TGTGCCAGCAGTGGCGGACAGGGGGGCCTCTCTGGAAACACCATATATTTT.